These 10 T cell receptor beta chains originate from one sample sequenced in a study of T cell responses to AZD1222 COVID-19 vaccine. This table comes from immunoSEQ multiplex PCR, and its TCRdb copy is limited to in-frame clones, with some not included. The data contain 150,000 to 200,000 clones, approximately 94% of them seen just once; the ten biggest clones take up roughly 9.8%. The sequencing used peripheral blood, collected on day 0 of AZD1222 vaccination. Source of these receptors: an adult in good health.

The rearrangement joins TRBV7-9 to TRBJ2-3; 8 nucleotides align to TRBD2. Trimming at V came to 0 bases and at J to 3 bases, leaving 2 bases not matched to a gene. This CDR3 comprises 15 residues. The germline CDR1 and CDR2 sequences are SEHNR and FQNEAQ (reference sequence). The CDR3 loop is CASSLAASGTDTQYF. The CDR3 coding sequence is TGTGCCAGCAGCTTAGCGGCTAGCGGGACAGATACGCAGTATTTT.

This clone appeared a single time. The chain recombines TRBV19 with TRBJ1-1; D ambiguous. This CDR3 comprises 13 residues. The V gene lost 0 bases and the J gene lost 3 bases, with 5 bases spanning the gap. Germline values: CDR1 LNHDA, CDR2 SQIVND (reference sequence). CDR3 in amino acids: CASSIDGYTEAFF. In DNA form, the CDR3 reads TGTGCCAGTAGTATAGATGGGTACACTGAAGCTTTCTTT.

The rearrangement uses TRBV6-2 or TRBV6-3 and TRBJ2-2; the match to TRBD1 covers 8 bases. CDR1 and CDR2 from the germline V gene are MNHEY and SVGEGT. There are 16 residues in the CDR3. J was trimmed by 6 bases and V by 0 bases; bases with no gene match: 6. This chain's CDR3 is CASSYSGRGRAGELFF. CDR3 DNA sequence: TGTGCCAGCAGTTACTCTGGCAGGGGGCGAGCCGGGGAGCTGTTTTTT.

This chain uses TRBV2 with TRBJ2-1, with 11 bases aligning to TRBD2. The germline CDR1 and CDR2 sequences are SNHLY and FYNNEI. The CDR3 is 17 residues long. The trim removed 6 bases at V and 4 bases at J, leaving 11 bases unmatched. For the CDR3, the DNA is TGTGCCAGCAGGCCTAATCCGGGACTAGCGGATTACAATGAGCAGTTCTTC. It encodes CASRPNPGLADYNEQFF.

The chain couples TRBV28 to TRBJ2-7; 15 positions agree with TRBD2. V dropped 5 bases and J dropped 0; count of bases not matched to a gene: 8. The CDR3 runs to 18 residues. CDR1 is MDHEN and CDR2 is SYDVKM in the germline V gene. In nucleotides, the CDR3 is TGTGCCAGCAGTCCGGGACTAGCGGGAGGTGGGGTCTCCTACGAGCAGTACTTC. This codes for CASSPGLAGGGVSYEQYF.

This rearrangement joins TRBV9 to TRBJ1-4, with no clear D. V lost 0 bases and J lost 0, with 6 bases in between. The CDR3 has 15 residues. CDR1 is SGDLS and CDR2 is YYNGEE in the germline V gene. The DNA for the CDR3 is TGTGCCAGCAGCGTAGGCCCTGCAACTAATGAAAAACTGTTTTTT. Protein sequence: CASSVGPATNEKLFF.

J is TRBJ1-1 and V is TRBV5-5, with a weak D call TRBD1 (5 bases). Trimming took 1 base from V and 1 from J, leaving 11 bases between them. The CDR3 spans 15 residues. Germline V gene lookup returns CDR1 SGHKS and CDR2 YYEKEE (reference sequence). In DNA, the CDR3 is TGTGCCAGCAGCTTGAGGGACGCGCCGAACACTGAAGCTTTCTTT. It yields the protein CASSLRDAPNTEAFF.

This rearrangement joins TRBV9 to TRBJ2-7, with 8 bases fitting TRBD2. Trimming removed 0 bases from V and 0 bases from J; junction bases left unmatched: 5. Germline V CDR1 and CDR2: SGDLS, YYNGEE. This CDR3 region has 16 residues. CDR3 sequence: CASSVGGSGNSYEQYF. DNA for the CDR3: TGTGCCAGCAGCGTAGGGGGTAGCGGGAACTCCTACGAGCAGTACTTC.

The J gene is TRBJ1-5, the V gene TRBV19; D gene uncertain. Germline loops: CDR1 LNHDA, CDR2 SQIVND (reference sequence). The CDR3 sequence is 14 residues long. The V gene lost 7 bases and the J gene lost 6 bases, with 16 bases spanning the gap. CDR3 residues: CASTGVGNRQPQHF. Here the CDR3 DNA reads TGTGCCAGTACTGGTGTCGGGAATCGTCAGCCCCAGCATTTT.

This clone was counted a single time. The rearrangement uses TRBV6-5 and TRBJ1-4; TRBD1 might be the D (5 bases). The CDR3 extends over 13 amino acids. Germline V gene lookup returns CDR1 MNHEY and CDR2 SVGAGI. V lost 7 bases and J lost 5, with 11 bases in between. The CDR3 region has the DNA TGTGCCAGCATTTCACGACAGAATGAAAAACTGTTTTTT. Encoded protein: CASISRQNEKLFF.